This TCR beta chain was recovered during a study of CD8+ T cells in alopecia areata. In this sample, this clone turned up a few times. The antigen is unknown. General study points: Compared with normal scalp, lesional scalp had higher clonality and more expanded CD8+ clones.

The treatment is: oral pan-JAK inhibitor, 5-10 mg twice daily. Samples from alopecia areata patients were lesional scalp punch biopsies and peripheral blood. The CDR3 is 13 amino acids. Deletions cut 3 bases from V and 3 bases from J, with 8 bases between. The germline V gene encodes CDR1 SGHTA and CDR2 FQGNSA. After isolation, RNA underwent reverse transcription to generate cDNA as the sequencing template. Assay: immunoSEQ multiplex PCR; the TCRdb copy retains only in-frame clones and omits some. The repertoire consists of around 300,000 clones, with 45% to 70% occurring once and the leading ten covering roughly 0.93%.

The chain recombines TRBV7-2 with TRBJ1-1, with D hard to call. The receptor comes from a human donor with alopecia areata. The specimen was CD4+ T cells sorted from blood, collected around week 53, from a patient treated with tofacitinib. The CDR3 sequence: CASSFREDTEAFF. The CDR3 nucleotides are TGTGCCAGCAGCTTCCGGGAGGACACTGAAGCTTTCTTT.